The clone carrying this T cell receptor (beta chain) appeared a few times. Its antigen is unknown. This record belongs to a study of T cells after yellow fever vaccination. Findings of the study overall: Reappearance after the booster was observed for most primary-vaccination clones (96% CD4, around 90% CD8).

TCRdb recomputed calls from the 5' RACE reads with MiXCR, one row per CDR3 protein. The table includes about 69,000 distinct CDR3 sequences, 5% to 6.5% detected once. V was pared by 0 bases and J by 11 bases, with 22 bases of the junction left unmatched. In germline, CDR1 is DFQATT, CDR2 SNEGSKA (reference sequence). The CDR3 runs to 18 residues. The rearrangement uses TRBV20-1 and TRBJ1-1; 9 bases line up with TRBD1. The clonotype comes from a man younger than 35 who received the YFV17D yellow fever vaccine. The sequences come from CD4+ T cells sorted from PBMCs, collected roughly 14 days after the first yellow fever vaccination. The CDR3 region is CSARDAQGRTGVIRRAFF. The CDR3 DNA reads TGCAGTGCTAGAGACGCTCAGGGACGGACAGGGGTTATACGACGCGCTTTCTTT.